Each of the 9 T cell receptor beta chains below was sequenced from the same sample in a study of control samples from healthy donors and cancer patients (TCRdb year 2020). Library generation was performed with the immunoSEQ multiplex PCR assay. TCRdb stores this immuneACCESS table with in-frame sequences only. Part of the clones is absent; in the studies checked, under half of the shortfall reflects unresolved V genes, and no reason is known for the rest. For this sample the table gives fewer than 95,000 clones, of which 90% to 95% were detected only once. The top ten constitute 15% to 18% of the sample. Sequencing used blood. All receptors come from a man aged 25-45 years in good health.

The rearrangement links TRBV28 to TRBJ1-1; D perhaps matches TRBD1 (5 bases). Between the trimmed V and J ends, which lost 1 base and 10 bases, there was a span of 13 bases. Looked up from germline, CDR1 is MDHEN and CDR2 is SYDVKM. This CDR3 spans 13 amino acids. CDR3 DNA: TGTGCCAGCAGTTTATCCGGGGCCGCTCGAGCTTTCTTT. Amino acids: CASSLSGAARAFF.

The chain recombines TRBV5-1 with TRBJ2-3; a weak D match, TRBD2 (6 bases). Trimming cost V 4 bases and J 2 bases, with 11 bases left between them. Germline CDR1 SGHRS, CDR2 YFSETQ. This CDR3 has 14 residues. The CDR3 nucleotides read TGCGCCAGCAGCCCGGGGGAGGACACAGATACGCAGTATTTT. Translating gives CASSPGEDTDTQYF.

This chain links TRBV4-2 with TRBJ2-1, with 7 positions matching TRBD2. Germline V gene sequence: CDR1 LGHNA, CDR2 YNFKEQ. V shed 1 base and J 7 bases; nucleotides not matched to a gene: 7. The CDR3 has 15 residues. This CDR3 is CASSQGRRSGNEQFF. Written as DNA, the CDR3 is TGTGCCAGCAGCCAAGGGCGGCGTAGCGGGAATGAGCAGTTCTTC.

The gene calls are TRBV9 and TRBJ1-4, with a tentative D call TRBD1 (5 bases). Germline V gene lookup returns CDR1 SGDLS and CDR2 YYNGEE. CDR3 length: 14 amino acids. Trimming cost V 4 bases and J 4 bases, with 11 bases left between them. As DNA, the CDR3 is TGTGCCAGCAGCAGGGACGGACGTAATGAAAAACTGTTTTTT. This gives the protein CASSRDGRNEKLFF.

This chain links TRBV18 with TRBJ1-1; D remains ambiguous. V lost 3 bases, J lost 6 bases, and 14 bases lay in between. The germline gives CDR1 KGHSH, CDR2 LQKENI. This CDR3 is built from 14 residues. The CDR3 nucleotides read TGTGCCAGCTCACCTCGCGTTACTTACCCTGAAGCTTTCTTT. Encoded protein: CASSPRVTYPEAFF.

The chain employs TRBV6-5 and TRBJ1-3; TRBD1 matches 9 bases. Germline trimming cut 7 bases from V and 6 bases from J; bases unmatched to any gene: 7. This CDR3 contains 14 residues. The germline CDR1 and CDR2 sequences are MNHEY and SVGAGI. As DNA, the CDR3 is TGTGCCAGCACTCCCGGGACAGGGAAAAACACCATATATTTT. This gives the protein CASTPGTGKNTIYF.

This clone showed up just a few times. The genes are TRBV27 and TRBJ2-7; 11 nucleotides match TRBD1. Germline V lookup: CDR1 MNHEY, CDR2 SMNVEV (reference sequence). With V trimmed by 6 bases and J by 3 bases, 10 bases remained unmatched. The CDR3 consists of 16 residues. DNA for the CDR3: TGTGCCAGCAGGCAAAGACCGGGACAGGGGGACTACGAGCAGTACTTC. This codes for CASRQRPGQGDYEQYF.

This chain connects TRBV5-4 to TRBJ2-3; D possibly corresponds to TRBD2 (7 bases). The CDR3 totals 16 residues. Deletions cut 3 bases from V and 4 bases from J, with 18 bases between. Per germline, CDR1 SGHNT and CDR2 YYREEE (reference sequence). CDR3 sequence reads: CASSWIGGGGPDTQYF. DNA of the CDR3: TGTGCCAGCAGCTGGATTGGGGGCGGGGGACCAGATACGCAGTATTTT.

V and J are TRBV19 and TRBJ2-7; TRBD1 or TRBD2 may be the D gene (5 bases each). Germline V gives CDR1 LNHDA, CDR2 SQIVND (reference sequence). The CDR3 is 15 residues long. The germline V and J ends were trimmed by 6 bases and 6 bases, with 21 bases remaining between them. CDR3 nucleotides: TGTGCCAGTAGAGACCTCGGGACGGACCCTCGCGAGCAGTACTTC. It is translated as CASRDLGTDPREQYF.